These 14 T cell receptor beta chains were sequenced from one sample in a study of early T cells in non-severe SARS-CoV-2 infection. TCRdb re-called the 5' RACE reads with MiXCR, one entry per CDR3 protein. The sample shows around 86,000 distinct CDR3 sequences, roughly 14% of them seen only once. Specimen: whole blood. The receptors were gathered from an adult who was a healthcare worker with PCR-confirmed SARS-CoV-2 infection or an uninfected control (not recorded which).

CDR3 sequence (DNA): TGTGCCAGCAGTACCAAAGAGACCCAGTACTTC. Residues: CASSTKETQYF. The chain links TRBV2 to TRBJ2-5; D gene ambiguous. This CDR3 comprises 11 residues. V lost 5 bases and J 3 bases, leaving 4 bases between the germline ends. From germline, CDR1 is SNHLY and CDR2 FYNNEI. The full variable domain, completed using reference TRBV2 and TRBJ2-5, is EPEVTQTPSHQVTQMGQEVILRCVPISNHLYFYWYRQILGQKVEFLVSFYNNEISEKSEIFDDQFSVERPDGSNFTLKIRSTKLEDSAMYFCASSTKETQYFGPGTRLLVL.

V is TRBV28 and J is TRBJ2-2; no clear D. V was clipped by 5 bases and J by 4 bases, with 17 bases between them. This CDR3 comprises 16 residues. Germline CDR1 is MDHEN and CDR2 is SYDVKM. DNA of the CDR3: TGTGCCAGCAGTCAGATCCGTCTTTCAGGCACCGGGGAGCTGTTTTTT. Residues: CASSQIRLSGTGELFF.

This clonotype has just a few counts. In DNA, the CDR3 is TGTGCCAGCAGCTACCAGGGGGAGCATTCACCCCTCCACTTT. It yields the protein CASSYQGEHSPLHF. The chain joins TRBV5-5 to TRBJ1-6; 7 bases map to TRBD1. Trimming at V came to 3 bases and at J to 8 bases, leaving 5 bases not matched to a gene. CDR3 length equals 14 residues. The germline gives CDR1 SGHKS, CDR2 YYEKEE (reference sequence).

The sample holds a few counts of this clonotype. The chain uses TRBV3-1 and TRBJ1-1; D possibly corresponds to TRBD1 (5 bases). V lost 0 bases and J lost 5, with 10 bases in between. This CDR3 is 14 amino acids long. Germline assignment: CDR1 LGHDT and CDR2 YNNKEL (reference sequence). The CDR3 DNA is TGTGCCAGCAGCCAAGACAGGGTTAGGACTGAAGCTTTCTTT. Protein product: CASSQDRVRTEAFF.

The chain employs TRBV2 and TRBJ1-1; D gene uncertain. CDR3 length: 14 amino acids. Germline V gene lookup returns CDR1 SNHLY and CDR2 FYNNEI. The V end was cut by 3 bases, the J end by 1 base, with 9 bases between. The CDR3 here is CASSDQNPNTEAFF. CDR3 coding DNA: TGTGCCAGCAGTGATCAGAACCCGAACACTGAAGCTTTCTTT.

The chain employs TRBV24-1 and TRBJ1-2; D is ambiguous. This CDR3 has 12 amino acids. Germline assignment: CDR1 KGHDR and CDR2 SFDVKD. V was shortened by 5 bases and J by 6 bases, with 9 bases between the two germline ends. CDR3 protein: CATSVVGNGYTF. CDR3 coding DNA: TGTGCCACCAGTGTCGTAGGGAATGGCTACACCTTC.

The chain links TRBV29-1 to TRBJ2-2, with 7 bases that match TRBD1. CDR3 length: 14 residues. The V gene's germline CDR1 is SQVTM and CDR2 ANQGSEA. V trimming: 6 bases; J trimming: 5 bases; junction bases outside the gene matches: 9. The CDR3 is CSVGTGQRTGELFF. The CDR3, as DNA: TGCAGCGTCGGGACGGGACAGAGGACCGGGGAGCTGTTTTTT.

At least ten counts were recorded for this clonotype. The CDR3 sequence: CASSVNRGNTDTQYF. The CDR3 nucleotides are TGTGCCAGCAGCGTAAATAGGGGGAACACAGATACGCAGTATTTT. The genes are TRBV9 and TRBJ2-3, with a weak D call TRBD1 (6 bases). V lost 1 base, J lost 2 bases, and 11 bases lay in between. Germline V gives CDR1 SGDLS, CDR2 YYNGEE. This CDR3 has 15 residues.

The chain carries TRBV5-1 and TRBJ1-2, with TRBD1 matching over 7 bases. Germline V gene lookup returns CDR1 SGHRS and CDR2 YFSETQ. Trimming removed 4 bases from V and 3 bases from J; junction bases left unmatched: 3. This CDR3 has 13 amino acids. In DNA form, the CDR3 reads TGCGCCAGCAGCGCCGGGACAGACTATGGCTACACCTTC. This translates into CASSAGTDYGYTF.

This chain uses TRBV18 with TRBJ2-2; no reliable D call. CDR3 length equals 14 residues. From germline, CDR1 is KGHSH and CDR2 LQKENI. The germline V and J ends were trimmed by 1 base and 3 bases, with 6 bases remaining between them. The CDR3 spells CASSPLRDTGELFF. The CDR3 coding sequence is TGTGCCAGCTCACCACTGAGAGACACCGGGGAGCTGTTTTTT.

This clonotype appeared a few times. The genes are TRBV27 and TRBJ2-3; D is perhaps TRBD2 (7 bases). The CDR3 sequence is 16 residues long. The germline V gene encodes CDR1 MNHEY and CDR2 SMNVEV (reference sequence). Between the trimmed V and J ends, which lost 0 bases and 6 bases, there was a span of 16 bases. CDR3 in DNA: TGTGCCAGCAGTTTATCGTGGCGGGGGCTACATGATACGCAGTATTTT. Amino acids: CASSLSWRGLHDTQYF.

There are a few counts of this clonotype. The chain combines TRBV20-1 with TRBJ2-1; TRBD2 might be the D (5 bases). From germline, CDR1 is DFQATT and CDR2 SNEGSKA (reference sequence). The CDR3 is 14 residues long. Trimming pared 5 bases from V and 6 bases from J, leaving 17 bases between. The CDR3 DNA is TGCAGTGCTCTCGGGAACCAAGGGTCCAATGAGCAGTTCTTC. Amino acid sequence: CSALGNQGSNEQFF.

V usage is TRBV24-1 and J usage is TRBJ2-1; possibly TRBD1 for D (5 bases). Between the trimmed V and J ends, which lost 7 bases and 0 bases, there was a span of 9 bases. The CDR3 spans 14 residues. CDR1 and CDR2 (germline): KGHDR, SFDVKD. Here the CDR3 DNA reads TGTGCCACCAGCAGGGCAAGCTCCTACAATGAGCAGTTCTTC. It is translated as CATSRASSYNEQFF.

This clonotype was detected only a few times. The chain couples TRBV30 to TRBJ2-6; tentatively, D is TRBD1 (5 bases). This CDR3 is built from 17 residues. V lost 2 bases and J 0 bases, leaving 14 bases between the germline ends. Looked up from germline, CDR1 is GTSNPN and CDR2 is SVGIG (reference sequence). The CDR3 is CAWSRGSRFSGANVLTF. For the CDR3, the DNA is TGTGCCTGGAGTAGGGGCAGCAGATTCTCTGGGGCCAACGTCCTGACTTTC.